This T cell receptor beta chain stems from a study of cytomegalovirus exposure and HLA in healthy donors. Details on this clone: No antigen is known for it. A junction end diverges from the germline sequence, so it may reflect a read error.

A multiplex PCR was run with 60 Vbeta primers and 13 Jbeta primers. The protocol was immunoSEQ multiplex PCR, while the TCRdb copy is restricted to in-frame clones and leaves out a portion. The sample has around 150,000 clones; about 80% are singletons. Study-wide findings and caveats: As a later analysis showed, several of the most significant clusters appeared to be linked to common viral pathogens.

CDR1 is SEHNR and CDR2 is FQNEAQ in the germline V gene (reference sequence). The CDR3 extends over 16 amino acids. This sequence originates from a female donor in good health and CMV-seronegative. The chain carries TRBV7-9 and TRBJ2-7, with 9 bases that match TRBD1. The sequenced sample consisted of PBMCs. Here the CDR3 DNA reads TGTTCCAGCAGCCCGCGGACAGGGGTTACCTCCTACGAGCAGTACTTC. Its protein product is CSSSPRTGVTSYEQYF.